Ten or more counts support the clone carrying this TCR beta chain. Its antigen is not known. Unique molecular identifiers were present on the cDNA, and a universal primer site came from template switching. TCRdb recomputed calls from the 5' RACE reads with MiXCR, one row per CDR3 protein. The data show around 1.7 million distinct CDR3 sequences, with about 31% seen just once and 0.25% to 0.3% held by the top ten. The data stem from a study of identical twins. Broader study findings: Modeled out-of-frame TCR alpha sharing in monozygotic twins fell below observed levels.

The CDR3 has 10 residues. The ends were cut back, 4 bases at V and 10 bases at J, with 7 bases in the middle. From germline, CDR1 is SGHRS and CDR2 YFSETQ. The TCR comes from a newborn girl in good health. The source material was cord blood. The rearrangement links TRBV5-1 to TRBJ2-3; D call uncertain. CDR3 nucleotide sequence: TGCGCCAGCAGCATCACACCGCAGTATTTT. It yields the protein CASSITPQYF.